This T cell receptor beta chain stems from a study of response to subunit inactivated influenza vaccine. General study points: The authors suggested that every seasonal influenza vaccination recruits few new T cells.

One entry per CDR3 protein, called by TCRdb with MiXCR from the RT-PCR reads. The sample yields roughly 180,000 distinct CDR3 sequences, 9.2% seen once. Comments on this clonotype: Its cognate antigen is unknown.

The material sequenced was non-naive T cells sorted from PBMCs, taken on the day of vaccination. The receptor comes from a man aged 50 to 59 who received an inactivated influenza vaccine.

CDR3 protein: CASSLQSSGANVLTF. CDR3 in DNA: TGTGCCAGCAGCTTACAGAGCTCTGGGGCCAACGTCCTGACTTTC. J is TRBJ2-6 and V is TRBV5-5, with D unclear. Trimming stripped 2 bases from V and 0 bases from J, with 6 bases between. From germline, CDR1 is SGHKS and CDR2 YYEKEE (reference sequence). This CDR3 comprises 15 residues.